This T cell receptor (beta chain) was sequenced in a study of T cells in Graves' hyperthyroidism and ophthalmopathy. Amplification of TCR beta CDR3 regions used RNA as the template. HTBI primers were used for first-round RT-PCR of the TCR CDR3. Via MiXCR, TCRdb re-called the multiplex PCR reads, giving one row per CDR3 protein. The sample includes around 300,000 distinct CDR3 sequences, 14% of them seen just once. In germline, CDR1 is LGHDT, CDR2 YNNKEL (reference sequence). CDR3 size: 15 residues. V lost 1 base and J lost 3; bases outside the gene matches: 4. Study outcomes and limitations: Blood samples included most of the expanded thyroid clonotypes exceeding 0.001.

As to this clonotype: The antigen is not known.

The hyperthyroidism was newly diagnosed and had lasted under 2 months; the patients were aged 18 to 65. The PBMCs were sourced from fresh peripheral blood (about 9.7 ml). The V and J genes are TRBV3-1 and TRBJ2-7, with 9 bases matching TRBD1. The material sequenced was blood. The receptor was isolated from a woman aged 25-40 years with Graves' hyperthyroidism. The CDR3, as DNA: TGTGCCAGCAGCCAAGGGACAGGGGCGTTCTACGAGCAGTACTTC. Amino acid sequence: CASSQGTGAFYEQYF.